This TCR beta chain came from a study of blood T cells in healthy people across ages. Across the whole study: Through template switching, about one barcoded beta molecule was captured per two T cells, as measured in model experiments. Study results and caveats: Underestimates were what the diversity estimates from one million T cells were considered to be.

This CDR3 has 14 residues. Germline assignment: CDR1 SGHVS and CDR2 FQNEAQ. The V gene lost 2 bases and the J gene lost 5 bases, with 12 bases spanning the gap. There were at least 5 micrograms of total RNA extracted from every sample. This clonotype was seen many times. The antigen is undetermined. A second 7 to 11 cycle PCR used barcoded and J-beta primers. TCRdb ran MiXCR on the 5' RACE reads and lists one entry per CDR3 protein. The sample lists about 730,000 distinct CDR3 sequences, roughly two fifths occurring once. The source material was blood. The source of this sequence is a woman aged 55-70 years in good health. V gene TRBV7-8 combines with J gene TRBJ1-1, with a weak D call TRBD1 (5 bases). The CDR3 nucleotides are TGTGCCAGCAGCTTACGGCGGGAGGGGACTGAAGCTTTCTTT. It encodes CASSLRREGTEAFF.